A single sample is the source of the 18 T cell receptor beta chains below, sequenced in a study of patients and donors after allogeneic stem cell transplantation. TCRdb re-called the RT-PCR reads through MiXCR, storing one row per CDR3 protein. The sample contains over 400,000 distinct CDR3 sequences, more than 15% of which appear only once. Sequencing used blood, either unsorted or a sorted T cell fraction (not recorded which). These receptors came from a human donor who was either an allogeneic HSCT recipient or a stem cell or donor lymphocyte infusion donor (not recorded which). It is not recorded whose cells these are; they may come from a transplant donor.

V usage is TRBV11-3 and J usage is TRBJ1-2; 8 nucleotides match TRBD1. This CDR3 region has 14 residues. The germline V gene has CDR1 SGHNT and CDR2 YENEEA. J gave up 7 bases and V 2 bases, and 6 bases lay outside the gene matches. As DNA, the CDR3 is TGTGCCAGCAGCTTATACACAGGGGGTTCTGGCTACACCTTC. It yields the protein CASSLYTGGSGYTF.

This clonotype was seen a few times. The rearrangement uses TRBV2 and TRBJ2-7; D is uncertain. V was shortened by 2 bases and J by 4 bases, with 15 bases between the two germline ends. Looked up from germline, CDR1 is SNHLY and CDR2 is FYNNEI. The CDR3 runs 15 residues. CDR3 loop: CASSEFSSRLYEQYF. In DNA form, the CDR3 reads TGTGCCAGCAGTGAATTTTCATCGAGGCTGTACGAGCAGTACTTC. Drawing the rest from reference TRBV2 and TRBJ2-7, the complete variable domain is EPEVTQTPSHQVTQMGQEVILRCVPISNHLYFYWYRQILGQKVEFLVSFYNNEISEKSEIFDDQFSVERPDGSNFTLKIRSTKLEDSAMYFCASSEFSSRLYEQYFGPGTRLTVT.

This clonotype has ten or more counts. The chain is built from TRBV4-3 and TRBJ1-2; TRBD1 is a possible D gene (5 bases). Germline assignment: CDR1 LGHNA and CDR2 YSLEER. The CDR3 sequence is 13 residues long. V gave up 2 bases and J gave up 4 bases, with 8 bases separating them. CDR3 DNA: TGCGCCAGCAGCCAACAGGGAATCTATGGCTACACCTTC. This codes for CASSQQGIYGYTF.

This clonotype showed up just a few times. The chain joins TRBV5-5 to TRBJ2-6, with D uncertain. This CDR3 is built from 17 residues. Germline V gives CDR1 SGHKS, CDR2 YYEKEE (reference sequence). Deletions cut 0 bases from V and 4 bases from J, with 14 bases between. The CDR3 DNA follows: TGTGCCAGCAGCTTGGATGGCGGCTTTGGGGGGGCCAACGTCCTGACTTTC. It specifies CASSLDGGFGGANVLTF.

There are a few counts of this clonotype. One junction end disagrees with the germline gene, perhaps due to a read error. The chain links TRBV12-3 or TRBV12-4 to TRBJ2-1, with D possibly matching TRBD2 (5 bases). The CDR3 runs 13 residues. The CDR3 DNA follows: TGTTCCAGCCGGAGGACTGATAACAATGAGCAGTTCTTC. Its translation is CSSRRTDNNEQFF.

The chain has TRBV30 and TRBJ1-2; TRBD1 aligns across 10 bases. There are 12 residues in the CDR3. The germline V gene has CDR1 GTSNPN and CDR2 SVGIG (reference sequence). J lost 8 bases, V lost 5 bases, and 5 bases had no gene match. The CDR3 spells CAWDRGLEGYTF. The CDR3 DNA sequence: TGTGCCTGGGACAGGGGGCTAGAAGGCTACACCTTC.

The sample holds a few counts of this clonotype. The chain recombines TRBV24-1 with TRBJ1-1, with 8 bases fitting TRBD1. The CDR3 is 15 residues long. Unmatched junction bases numbered 3, after V lost 4 bases and J lost 0 bases. Germline CDR1 is KGHDR and CDR2 is SFDVKD. The CDR3 DNA sequence: TGTGCCACCAGTGACGGACAGGGTATGAACACTGAAGCTTTCTTT. It codes for CATSDGQGMNTEAFF.

The V and J genes are TRBV7-3 and TRBJ2-1; no clear D gene. Trimming cost V 2 bases and J 12 bases, with 11 bases left between them. Looked up from germline, CDR1 is SGHTA and CDR2 is FQGTGA. CDR3 length: 12 residues. The CDR3 protein is CASSLGNEVQFF. The CDR3 nucleotides read TGTGCCAGCAGCTTAGGGAATGAGGTGCAGTTCTTC.

This clonotype has only a few counts. The genes are TRBV7-3 and TRBJ1-1, with 8 bases identical to TRBD1. This CDR3 contains 15 residues. V gave up 5 bases and J gave up 3 bases; unmatched junction bases: 8. The V gene's germline CDR1 is SGHTA and CDR2 FQGTGA. The CDR3 nucleotides read TGTGCCAGCAGCCTGACAGGGGTGTTGGACACTGAAGCTTTCTTT. Residues: CASSLTGVLDTEAFF.

This clonotype was counted at least ten times. The chain links TRBV20-1 to TRBJ2-5; D not certain. CDR1 and CDR2 from the germline V gene are DFQATT and SNEGSKA (reference sequence). The CDR3 contains 12 residues. V dropped 6 bases and J dropped 5 bases, with 13 bases sitting between them. CDR3 DNA sequence: TGCAGTGCCAGATCGGTTGGGGAGACCCAGTACTTC. It translates to CSARSVGETQYF.

This clonotype has a handful of counts. The chain employs TRBV6-1 and TRBJ2-5; 9 bases fit TRBD2. There are 16 residues in the CDR3. Per the germline V gene, CDR1 is MNHNS and CDR2 is SASEGT. V lost 8 bases to trimming and J lost 3 bases; unmatched junction nucleotides: 13. The CDR3 DNA follows: TGTGCCAGCTCGAGGGGGGGACTAGCAGGAAAAGAGACCCAGTACTTC. Translating gives CASSRGGLAGKETQYF.

This clonotype was found many times. CDR3 DNA: TGTGCCAGCAGTTTAGTCTGGAAAAGGGACACTGAAGCTTTCTTT. This gives the protein CASSLVWKRDTEAFF. The J gene is TRBJ1-1, the V gene TRBV12-3 or TRBV12-4, with D uncertain. The CDR3 contains 15 residues. The V gene lost 1 base and the J gene lost 3 bases, with 12 bases spanning the gap.

This rearrangement joins TRBV5-1 to TRBJ2-7; D ambiguous. Deletions cut 3 bases from V and 4 bases from J, with 14 bases between. CDR1 is SGHRS, CDR2 YFSETQ, per germline. The CDR3 covers 14 residues. The CDR3 sequence: CASSSKLLSYEQYF. The CDR3 DNA sequence: TGCGCCAGCAGCTCCAAACTACTGTCGTACGAGCAGTACTTC.

The table lists this clonotype with a few counts. The chain uses TRBV20-1 and TRBJ2-2, with D perhaps TRBD2 (6 bases). Germline-derived CDR1 and CDR2 are DFQATT and SNEGSKA (reference sequence). Trimming shortened V by 5 bases and J by 7 bases, and 11 bases separated the two germline ends. The CDR3 runs to 12 residues. The CDR3 nucleotides read TGCAGTGCTTGGGGGGTCGACGGGGAGCTGTTTTTT. It is translated as CSAWGVDGELFF.

This clonotype was counted a few times. This chain's CDR3 is CASSLLAGDQETQYF. CDR3 nucleotide sequence: TGCGCCAGCAGTCTACTAGCGGGGGACCAAGAGACCCAGTACTTC. The chain carries TRBV5-1 and TRBJ2-5; 11 bases map to TRBD2. Per germline, CDR1 SGHRS and CDR2 YFSETQ. The CDR3 consists of 15 residues. The ends lost 5 bases at V and 0 bases at J; junction bases unmatched: 3.

The CDR3 here is CASSDPTGGPGGNVLTF. The CDR3 DNA reads TGTGCCAGCAGTGATCCCACAGGGGGCCCAGGTGGCAACGTCCTGACTTTC. The rearrangement links TRBV25-1 to TRBJ2-6, with 9 positions matching TRBD1. J gave up 9 bases and V 3 bases, and 12 bases lay outside the gene matches. CDR3 length equals 17 residues. In germline, CDR1 is MGHDK, CDR2 SYGVNS.

The chain combines TRBV20-1 with TRBJ2-7; no firm D call. The germline V and J ends were trimmed by 0 bases and 3 bases, with 12 bases remaining between them. The germline V gene encodes CDR1 DFQATT and CDR2 SNEGSKA (reference sequence). The CDR3 loop spans 14 amino acids. Written as DNA, the CDR3 is TGCAGTGCTAGAGATCTTCGCGGAAACTACGAGCAGTACTTC. Protein product: CSARDLRGNYEQYF.

The CDR3: CASRGQSTDTQYF. CDR3 DNA: TGTGCCAGCAGAGGACAGAGCACAGATACGCAGTATTTT. J is TRBJ2-3 and V is TRBV2, with D possibly TRBD1 on 6 matching bases. The CDR3 totals 13 residues. The germline V and J ends were trimmed by 6 bases and 0 bases, with 7 bases remaining between them. The V gene's germline CDR1 is SNHLY and CDR2 FYNNEI.